This TCR beta chain was sequenced during a study of blood T cells in healthy people across ages. Overall study findings and caveats: Estimates of diversity drawn from one million T cells were considered underestimates.

This clonotype was counted only a few times. Its antigen is currently unknown. Looked up from germline, CDR1 is SEHNR and CDR2 is FQNEAQ (reference sequence). There are 14 residues in the CDR3. A sample-barcoded 5' primer and a J-beta primer mix were used in a second PCR of about 6 to 12 cycles. Each single sample gave us at least 2.5 million CDR3-containing paired-end reads. TCRdb ran MiXCR on the 5' RACE reads and lists one entry per CDR3 protein. This repertoire shows about 750,000 distinct CDR3 sequences, about 55% found once; its top ten account for around 40%. The TCR comes from a man older than 75 in good health. Input material: blood. The rearrangement joins TRBV7-9 to TRBJ2-5; D gene unclear. The J call may be mistaken, given a closer DNA end match to TRBJ2-7. Written as DNA, the CDR3 is TGTGCCAGCAGCTTAGCCGGACGGATAACCGAGCAGTACTTC. This encodes CASSLAGRITEQYF.